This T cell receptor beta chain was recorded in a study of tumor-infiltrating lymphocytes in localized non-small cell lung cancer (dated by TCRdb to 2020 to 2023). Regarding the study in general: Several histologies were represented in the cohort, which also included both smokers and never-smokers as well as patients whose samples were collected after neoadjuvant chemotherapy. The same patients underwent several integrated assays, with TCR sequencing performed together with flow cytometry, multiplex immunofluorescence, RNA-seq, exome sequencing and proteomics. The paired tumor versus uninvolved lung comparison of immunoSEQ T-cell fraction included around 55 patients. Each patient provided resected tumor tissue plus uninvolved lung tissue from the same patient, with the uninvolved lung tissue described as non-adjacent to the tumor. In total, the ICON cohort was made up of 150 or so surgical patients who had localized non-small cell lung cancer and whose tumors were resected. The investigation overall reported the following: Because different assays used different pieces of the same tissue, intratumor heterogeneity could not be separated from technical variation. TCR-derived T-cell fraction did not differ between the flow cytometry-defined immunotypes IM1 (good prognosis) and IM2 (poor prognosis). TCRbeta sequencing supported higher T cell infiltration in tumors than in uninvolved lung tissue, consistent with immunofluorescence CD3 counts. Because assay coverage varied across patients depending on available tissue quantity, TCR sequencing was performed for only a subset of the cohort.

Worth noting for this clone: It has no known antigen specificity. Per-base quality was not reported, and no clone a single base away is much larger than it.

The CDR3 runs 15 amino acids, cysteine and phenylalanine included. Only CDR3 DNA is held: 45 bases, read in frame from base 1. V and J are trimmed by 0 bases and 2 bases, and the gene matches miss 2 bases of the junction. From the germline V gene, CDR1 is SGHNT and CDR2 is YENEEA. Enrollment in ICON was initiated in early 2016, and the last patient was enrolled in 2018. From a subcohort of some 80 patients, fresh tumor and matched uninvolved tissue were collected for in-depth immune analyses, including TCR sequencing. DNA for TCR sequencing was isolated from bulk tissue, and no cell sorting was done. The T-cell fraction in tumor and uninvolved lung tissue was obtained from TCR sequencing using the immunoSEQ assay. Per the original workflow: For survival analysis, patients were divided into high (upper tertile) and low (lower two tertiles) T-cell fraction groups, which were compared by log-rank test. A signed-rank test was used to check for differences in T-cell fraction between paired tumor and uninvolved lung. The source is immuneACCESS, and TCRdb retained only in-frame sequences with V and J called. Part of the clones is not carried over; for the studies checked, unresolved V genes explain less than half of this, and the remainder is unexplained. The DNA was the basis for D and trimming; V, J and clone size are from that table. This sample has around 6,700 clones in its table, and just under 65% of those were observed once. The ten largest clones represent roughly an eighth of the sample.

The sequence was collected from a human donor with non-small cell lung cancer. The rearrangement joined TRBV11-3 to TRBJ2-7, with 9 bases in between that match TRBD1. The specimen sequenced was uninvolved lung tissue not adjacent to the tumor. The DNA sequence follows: TGTGCCAGCAGCTTAGAGGGACAGGGTACCTACGAGCAGTACTTC. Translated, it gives CASSLEGQGTYEQYF.